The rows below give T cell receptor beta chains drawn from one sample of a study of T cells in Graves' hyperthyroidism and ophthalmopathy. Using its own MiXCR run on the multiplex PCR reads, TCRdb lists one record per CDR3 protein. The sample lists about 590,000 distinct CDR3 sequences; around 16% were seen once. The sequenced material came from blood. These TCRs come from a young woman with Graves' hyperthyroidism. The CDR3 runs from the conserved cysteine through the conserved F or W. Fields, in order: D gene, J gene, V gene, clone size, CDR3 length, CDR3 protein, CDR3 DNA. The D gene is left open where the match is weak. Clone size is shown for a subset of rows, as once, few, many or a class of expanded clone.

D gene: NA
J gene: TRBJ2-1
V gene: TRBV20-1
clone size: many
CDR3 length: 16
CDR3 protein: CSAREWWQAAYNEQFF
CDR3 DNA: TGCAGTGCTAGGGAGTGGTGGCAGGCCGCCTACAATGAGCAGTTCTTC

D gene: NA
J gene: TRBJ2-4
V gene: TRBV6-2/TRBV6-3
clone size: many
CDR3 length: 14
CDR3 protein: CASSYGRDKNIQYF
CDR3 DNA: TGTGCCAGCAGTTACGGACGAGACAAAAACATTCAGTACTTC

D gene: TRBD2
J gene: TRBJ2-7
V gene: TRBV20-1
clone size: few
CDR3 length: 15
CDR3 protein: CSARDPSGTSYEQYF
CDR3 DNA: TGCAGTGCTAGAGATCCGAGCGGGACTTCCTACGAGCAGTACTTC

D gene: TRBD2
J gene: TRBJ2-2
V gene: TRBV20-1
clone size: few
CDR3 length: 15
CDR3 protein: CSATPGLADTGELFF
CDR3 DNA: TGCAGTGCTACTCCGGGACTAGCGGACACCGGGGAGCTGTTTTTT

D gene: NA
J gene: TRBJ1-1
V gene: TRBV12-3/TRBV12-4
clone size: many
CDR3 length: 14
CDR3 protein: CASSFLQGNTEAFF
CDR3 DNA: TGTGCCAGCAGTTTTTTACAGGGGAACACTGAAGCTTTCTTT

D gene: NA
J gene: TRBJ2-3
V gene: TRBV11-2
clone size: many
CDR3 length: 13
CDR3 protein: CASSQTITDTQYF
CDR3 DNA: TGTGCCAGCAGCCAGACTATCACAGATACGCAGTATTTT

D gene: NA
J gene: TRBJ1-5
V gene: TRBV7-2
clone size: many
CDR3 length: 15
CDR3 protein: CASSLAPPLNQPQHF
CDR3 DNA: TGTGCCAGCAGCTTAGCCCCTCCCTTGAATCAGCCCCAGCATTTT

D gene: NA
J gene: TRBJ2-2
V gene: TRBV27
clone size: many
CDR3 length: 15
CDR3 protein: CASSLRLHKTGELFF
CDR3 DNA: TGTGCCAGCAGTTTGCGGCTACACAAGACCGGGGAGCTGTTTTTT

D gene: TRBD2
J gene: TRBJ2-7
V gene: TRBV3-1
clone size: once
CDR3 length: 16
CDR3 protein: CASSQDILAATNEQYF
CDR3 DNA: TGTGCCAGCAGCCAAGATATACTAGCGGCGACCAATGAGCAGTACTTC

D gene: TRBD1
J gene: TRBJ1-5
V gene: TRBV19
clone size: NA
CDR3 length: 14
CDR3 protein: CASSTGTGVLPQHF
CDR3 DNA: TGTGCCAGTAGTACCGGGACAGGGGTACTGCCCCAGCATTTT

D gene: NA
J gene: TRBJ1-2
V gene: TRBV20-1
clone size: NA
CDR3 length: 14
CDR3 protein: CSASPAGPSYGYTF
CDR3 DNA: TGCAGTGCTAGCCCGGCAGGGCCTAGCTATGGCTACACCTTC

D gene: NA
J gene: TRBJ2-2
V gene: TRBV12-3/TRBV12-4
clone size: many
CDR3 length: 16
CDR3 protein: CASSSMTSDVSGELFF
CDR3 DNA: TGTGCCAGCAGTTCAATGACATCCGATGTCTCCGGGGAGCTGTTTTTT

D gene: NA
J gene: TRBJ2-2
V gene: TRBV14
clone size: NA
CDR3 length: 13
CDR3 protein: CASSQANPGELFF
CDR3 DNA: TGTGCCAGCAGCCAAGCAAATCCCGGGGAGCTGTTTTTT

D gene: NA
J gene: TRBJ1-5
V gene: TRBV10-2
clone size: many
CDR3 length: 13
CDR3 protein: CASAGTDYQPQHF
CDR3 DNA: TGCGCCAGCGCCGGGACGGATTATCAGCCCCAGCATTTT

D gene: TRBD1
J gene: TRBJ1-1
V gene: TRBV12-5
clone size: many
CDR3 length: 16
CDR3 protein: CASGSGQGALETEAFF
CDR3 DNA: TGTGCTAGTGGTTCCGGACAGGGGGCTTTAGAAACTGAAGCTTTCTTT

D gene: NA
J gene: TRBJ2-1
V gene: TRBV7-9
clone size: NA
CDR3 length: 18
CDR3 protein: CASSGGGRSSLGGNEQFF
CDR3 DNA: TGTGCCAGCAGCGGAGGGGGGAGGAGTAGCCTTGGGGGCAATGAGCAGTTCTTC

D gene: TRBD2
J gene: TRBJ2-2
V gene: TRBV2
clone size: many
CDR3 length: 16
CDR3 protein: CASSEWLAGDTGELFF
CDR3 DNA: TGTGCCAGCAGTGAATGGCTAGCGGGTGACACCGGGGAGCTGTTTTTT

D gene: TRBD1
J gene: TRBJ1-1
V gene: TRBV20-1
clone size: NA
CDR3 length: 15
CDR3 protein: CSAREPGQLNTEAFF
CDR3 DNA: TGCAGTGCTAGAGAGCCGGGACAGCTGAACACTGAAGCTTTCTTT

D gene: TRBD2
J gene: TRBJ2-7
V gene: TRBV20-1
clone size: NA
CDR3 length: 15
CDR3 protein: CSARLAGDFYEGQYF
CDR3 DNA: TGCAGTGCTCGACTAGCGGGAGATTTCTACGAAGGGCAGTACTTC

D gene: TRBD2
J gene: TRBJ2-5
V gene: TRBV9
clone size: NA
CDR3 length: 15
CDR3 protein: CASSSGLAGAETQYF
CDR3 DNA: TGTGCCAGCAGCTCGGGACTAGCGGGAGCGGAGACCCAGTACTTC

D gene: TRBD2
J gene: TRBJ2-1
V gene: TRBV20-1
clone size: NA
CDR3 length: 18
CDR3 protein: CSARDDPGLAGVWNEQFF
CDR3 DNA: TGCAGTGCTAGAGACGACCCGGGACTAGCGGGAGTGTGGAATGAGCAGTTCTTC

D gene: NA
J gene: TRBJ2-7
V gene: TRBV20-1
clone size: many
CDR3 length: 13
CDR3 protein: CSADGTTTYEQYF
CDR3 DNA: TGCAGTGCTGACGGGACGACTACCTACGAGCAGTACTTC

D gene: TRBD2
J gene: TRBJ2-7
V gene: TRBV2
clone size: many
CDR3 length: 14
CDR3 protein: CASKKASGTYEQYF
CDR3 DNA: TGTGCCAGCAAGAAGGCTAGCGGCACCTACGAGCAGTACTTC

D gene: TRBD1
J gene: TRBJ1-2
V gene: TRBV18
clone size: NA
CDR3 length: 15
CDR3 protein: CASSLSTGDFYGYTF
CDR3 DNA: TGTGCCAGCTCACTTTCGACAGGGGACTTCTATGGCTACACCTTC

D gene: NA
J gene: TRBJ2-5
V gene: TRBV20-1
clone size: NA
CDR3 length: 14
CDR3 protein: CSASTAGSSETQYF
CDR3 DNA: TGCAGTGCTAGTACAGCAGGGTCCTCGGAGACCCAGTACTTC

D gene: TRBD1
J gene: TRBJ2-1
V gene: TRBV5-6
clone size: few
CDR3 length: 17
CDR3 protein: CASSPGKGAVSLDEQFF
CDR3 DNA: TGTGCCAGCAGCCCCGGAAAGGGGGCGGTTTCGTTGGATGAGCAGTTCTTC

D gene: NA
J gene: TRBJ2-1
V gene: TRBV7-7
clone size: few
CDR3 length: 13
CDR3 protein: CASSLSRDGEQFF
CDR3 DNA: TGTGCTAGCAGCTTATCTCGGGACGGCGAGCAGTTCTTC

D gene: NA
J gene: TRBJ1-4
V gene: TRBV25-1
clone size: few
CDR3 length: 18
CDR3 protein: CASSEYPSPAGGGEKLFF
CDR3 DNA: TGTGCCAGCAGTGAATATCCCTCCCCAGCGGGGGGCGGAGAAAAACTGTTTTTT

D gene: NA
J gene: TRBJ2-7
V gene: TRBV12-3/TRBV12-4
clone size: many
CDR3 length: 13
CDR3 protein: CASMARESSKQYF
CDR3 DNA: TGTGCCAGCATGGCAAGGGAATCTTCGAAGCAGTACTTC

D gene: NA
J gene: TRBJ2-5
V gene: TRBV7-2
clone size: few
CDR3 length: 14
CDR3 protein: CAGSPRGYQETQYF
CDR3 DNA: TGTGCCGGCAGCCCCCGTGGGTACCAAGAGACCCAGTACTTC

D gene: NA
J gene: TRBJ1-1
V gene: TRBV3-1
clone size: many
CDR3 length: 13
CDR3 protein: CASSQVQGDEAFF
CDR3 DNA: TGTGCCAGCAGCCAAGTACAGGGTGATGAAGCTTTCTTT

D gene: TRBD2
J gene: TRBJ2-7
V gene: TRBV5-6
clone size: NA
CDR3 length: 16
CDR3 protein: CASSRQPGLASYEQYF
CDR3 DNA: TGTGCCAGCAGCAGGCAACCGGGACTAGCGTCCTACGAGCAGTACTTC

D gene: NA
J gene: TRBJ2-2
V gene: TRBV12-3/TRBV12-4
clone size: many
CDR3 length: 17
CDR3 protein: CASSYRSGGTNTGELFF
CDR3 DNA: TGTGCCAGCAGTTACCGATCGGGCGGAACGAACACCGGGGAGCTGTTTTTT

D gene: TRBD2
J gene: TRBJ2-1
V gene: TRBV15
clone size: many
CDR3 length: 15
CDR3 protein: CATSHAREAYNEQFF
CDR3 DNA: TGTGCCACCAGTCACGCGCGGGAGGCCTACAATGAGCAGTTCTTC

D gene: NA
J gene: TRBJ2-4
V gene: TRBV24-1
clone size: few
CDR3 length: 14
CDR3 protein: CATSDNTAPNIQYF
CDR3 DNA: TGTGCCACCAGTGATAACACAGCCCCAAACATTCAGTACTTC

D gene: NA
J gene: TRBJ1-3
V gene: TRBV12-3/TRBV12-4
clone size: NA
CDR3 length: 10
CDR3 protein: CASSSNTIYF
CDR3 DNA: TGTGCCAGCAGTTCCAACACCATATATTTT

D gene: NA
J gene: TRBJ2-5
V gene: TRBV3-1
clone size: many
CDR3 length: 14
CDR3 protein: CASSHKVLQETQYF
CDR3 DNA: TGTGCCAGCAGCCACAAGGTCCTCCAAGAGACCCAGTACTTC

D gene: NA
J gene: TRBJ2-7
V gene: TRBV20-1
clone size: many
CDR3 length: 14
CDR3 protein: CSPTPGGIAHEQYF
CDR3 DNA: TGCAGTCCTACCCCCGGGGGCATTGCACACGAGCAGTACTTC

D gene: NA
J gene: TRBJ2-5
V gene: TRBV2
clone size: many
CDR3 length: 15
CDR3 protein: CASSREASLAETQYF
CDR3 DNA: TGTGCCAGCAGCAGAGAGGCTTCACTGGCGGAGACCCAGTACTTC

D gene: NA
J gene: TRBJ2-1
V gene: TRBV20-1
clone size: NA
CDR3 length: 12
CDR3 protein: CSARSRIYEQFF
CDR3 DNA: TGCAGTGCTAGATCCAGAATATATGAGCAGTTCTTC

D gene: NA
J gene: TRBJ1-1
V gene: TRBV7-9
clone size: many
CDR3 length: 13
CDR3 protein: CASSFTGMTEAFF
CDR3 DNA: TGTGCCAGCAGCTTCACCGGGATGACTGAAGCTTTCTTT

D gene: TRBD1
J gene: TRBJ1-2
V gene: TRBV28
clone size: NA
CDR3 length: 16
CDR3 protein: CASSNRGQGTFRGYTF
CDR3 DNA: TGTGCCAGCAGTAATCGCGGACAGGGGACTTTTCGTGGCTACACCTTC

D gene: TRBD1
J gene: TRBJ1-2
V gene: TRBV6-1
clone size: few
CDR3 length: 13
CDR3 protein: CASSRAGGYGYTF
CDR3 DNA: TGTGCCAGCTCTCGGGCAGGGGGCTATGGCTACACCTTC

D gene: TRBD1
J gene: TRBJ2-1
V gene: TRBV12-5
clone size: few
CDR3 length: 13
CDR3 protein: CASGPTGPTEQFF
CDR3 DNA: TGTGCTAGTGGCCCGACAGGGCCGACTGAGCAGTTCTTC

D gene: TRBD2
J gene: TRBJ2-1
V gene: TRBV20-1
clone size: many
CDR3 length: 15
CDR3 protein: CSAAWLAGGHNEQFF
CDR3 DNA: TGCAGTGCGGCCTGGCTAGCGGGAGGGCACAATGAGCAGTTCTTC

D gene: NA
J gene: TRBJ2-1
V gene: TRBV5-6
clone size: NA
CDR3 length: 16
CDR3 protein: CASSSTPVTLINEQFF
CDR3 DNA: TGTGCCAGCAGCTCTACCCCAGTGACCCTCATCAATGAGCAGTTCTTC

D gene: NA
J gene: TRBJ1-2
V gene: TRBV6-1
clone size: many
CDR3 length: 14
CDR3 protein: CASSRDSINYGYTF
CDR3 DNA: TGTGCCAGCAGCCGAGACAGTATAAACTATGGCTACACCTTC

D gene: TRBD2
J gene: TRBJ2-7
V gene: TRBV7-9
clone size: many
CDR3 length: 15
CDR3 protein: CASSPRAGAVNEQYF
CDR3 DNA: TGTGCCAGCAGCCCCCGTGCGGGAGCTGTCAACGAGCAGTACTTC

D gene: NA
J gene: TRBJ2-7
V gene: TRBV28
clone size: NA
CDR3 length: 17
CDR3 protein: CASSTQGGDSLIDEQYF
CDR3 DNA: TGTGCCAGCAGTACTCAGGGGGGGGACAGCTTGATCGACGAGCAGTACTTC

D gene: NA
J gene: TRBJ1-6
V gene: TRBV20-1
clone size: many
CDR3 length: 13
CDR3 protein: CSARDRGGSPLHF
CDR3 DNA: TGCAGTGCTAGAGATCGGGGCGGTTCACCCCTCCACTTT

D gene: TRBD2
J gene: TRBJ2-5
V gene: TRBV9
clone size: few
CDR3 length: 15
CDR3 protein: CASSLLAGVQETQYF
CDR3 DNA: TGTGCCAGCAGCTTATTAGCGGGAGTCCAAGAGACCCAGTACTTC

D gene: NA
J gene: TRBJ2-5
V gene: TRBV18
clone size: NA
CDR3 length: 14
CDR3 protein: CASSPWTYRETQYF
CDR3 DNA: TGTGCCAGCTCACCATGGACGTACCGAGAGACCCAGTACTTC

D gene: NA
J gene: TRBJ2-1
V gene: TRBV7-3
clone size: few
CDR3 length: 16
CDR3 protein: CASSIRAESSYNEQFF
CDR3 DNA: TGTGCCAGCAGCATACGAGCGGAGAGCTCCTACAATGAGCAGTTCTTC

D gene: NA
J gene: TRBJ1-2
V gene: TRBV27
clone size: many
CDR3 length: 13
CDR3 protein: CASSKGPSRGYTF
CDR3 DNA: TGTGCCAGCAGTAAGGGCCCGTCGCGTGGCTACACCTTC

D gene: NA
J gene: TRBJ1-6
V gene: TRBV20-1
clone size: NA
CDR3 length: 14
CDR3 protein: CSASFPGASSPLHF
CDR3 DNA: TGCAGTGCTAGCTTCCCCGGGGCCTCCTCACCCCTCCACTTT

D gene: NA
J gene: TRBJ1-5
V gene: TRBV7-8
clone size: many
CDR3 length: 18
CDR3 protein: CASSQRDSKTYSNQPQHF
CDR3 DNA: TGTGCCAGCAGCCAAAGGGACTCGAAGACCTATAGCAATCAGCCCCAGCATTTT

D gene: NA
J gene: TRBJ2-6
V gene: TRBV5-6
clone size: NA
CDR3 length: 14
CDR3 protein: CASNPPSGANVLTF
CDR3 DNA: TGTGCCAGCAACCCCCCGAGTGGGGCCAACGTCCTGACTTTC

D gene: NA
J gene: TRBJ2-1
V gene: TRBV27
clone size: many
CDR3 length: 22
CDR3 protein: CASSLSGAGGPLGMGGNNEQFF
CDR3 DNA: TGTGCCAGCAGTTTATCGGGGGCCGGGGGACCACTGGGAATGGGGGGGAACAATGAGCAGTTCTTC

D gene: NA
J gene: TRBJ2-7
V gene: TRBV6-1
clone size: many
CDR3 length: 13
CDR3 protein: CASSRDGLVEQYF
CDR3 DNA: TGTGCCAGCTCTAGGGACGGCTTAGTGGAGCAGTACTTC